The rows below give T cell receptor beta chains drawn from one sample of a study of T cell changes during pregnancy in multiple sclerosis. This table comes from immunoSEQ multiplex PCR, and its TCRdb copy is limited to in-frame clones, with some not included. The sample has more than 20,000 clones; 90% to 95% are singletons. The sequences come from CD8+ T cells from peripheral blood mononuclear cells, collected in the third trimester of pregnancy. These receptors all stem from a female donor with multiple sclerosis, enrolled in a pregnancy study. The conserved cysteine and the conserved F or W are not part of the CDR3 here. A D gene is named only where the DNA matches it firmly.

v_call,j_call,d_call,cdr3_aa
TRBV25-1,TRBJ2-1,NA,ASSSPSNEQF
TRBV7-9,TRBJ2-1,TRBD1,ASSSYRGSYNEQF
TRBV4-1,TRBJ1-1,NA,ASSQAPRVNTEAF
TRBV7-9,TRBJ2-5,TRBD2,ASSLAVAGLYQETQY
TRBV19,TRBJ2-6,NA,ASRRPLAGANVLT
TRBV4-1,TRBJ1-1,NA,ASSHSRELTNTEAF
TRBV7-9,TRBJ1-3,TRBD1,ASTDGQGSGNTIY
TRBV6-5,TRBJ1-4,NA,ASGSGEKLF
TRBV4-1,NA,TRBD1,ASSLFQGALDEQY
TRBV25-1,TRBJ1-1,TRBD1,ASSGFQGADEAF
TRBV4-1,TRBJ2-7,NA,ASSQVAGPDPLY
TRBV7-9,TRBJ1-1,NA,ASSLIGLDTEAF
TRBV29-1,TRBJ1-1,NA,SVETGDEAF
TRBV6-1,TRBJ2-1,NA,ASRSYSSYNEQF
TRBV28,TRBJ2-2,TRBD1,ASSLMAGGTGGNIANTGELF
TRBV7-9,TRBJ2-7,NA,ASSRDSPTYEQY
TRBV7-3,TRBJ2-1,NA,ASSPSSEINLYNEQF
TRBV4-1,TRBJ2-5,TRBD2,ASSQELAGGPKTQY
TRBV13,TRBJ2-5,NA,ASSSLSPGSQETQY
TRBV2,TRBJ2-1,TRBD1,ASSPGQGYSYNEQF
TRBV16,TRBJ1-1,NA,ASSQFLGGTEAF
TRBV10-3,TRBJ2-7,NA,AIGEGVKY
TRBV7-8,TRBJ2-7,TRBD1,ASSLVRTGSYEQY
TRBV5-4,TRBJ2-6,TRBD1,ASSLGPGQFLSGANVLT
TRBV4-2,TRBJ1-1,NA,ASSQDRGNLKSEAF
TRBV6-1,TRBJ1-1,NA,ASSLQTANTEAF
TRBV5-1,TRBJ2-1,NA,ASSLVVGGGYNEQF